This T cell receptor (beta chain) was observed in a study of vaccination and CD4 T cells after COVID-19. Only one count was recorded for this clonotype. Antigen: not known. At one end, the junction sequence differs from germline, possibly due to a read error. Cultured CD4+ T-cell DNA underwent Oncomine TCR Beta short-read sequencing. In TCRdb, the PCR reads were re-called with MiXCR into one record per CDR3 protein. The sample includes about 13,000 distinct CDR3 sequences, over 40% of them seen just once. This sample's treatment: approximately 9-day PBMC culture with coronavirus spike peptide pools or control peptides (ViraFEST assay). Under the ViraFEST approach, antigen-specific T cells were expanded with peptide pools and TCRs subsequently sequenced. When approximately 10 days of culture had elapsed, CD4+ T cells were isolated by negative selection. CDR3 length: 13 amino acids. CDR1 is DFQATT, CDR2 SNEGSKA, per germline (reference sequence).

This chain connects TRBV20-1 to TRBJ1-5; D gene unclear. The sequence came from a human donor who had recovered from COVID-19. The sample taken for sequencing was CD4+ T cells from blood, cultured in vitro. CDR3 sequence: CGARASPNQPQHF. The CDR3, as DNA: TGCGGTGCTAGAGCCAGTCCCAATCAGCCCCAGCATTTT.